This T cell receptor (beta chain) was sequenced during a study of OX40 agonist ivuxolimab in advanced cancers. Overall study context: Partial responses occurred in three patients (one hepatocellular carcinoma, two cutaneous melanoma).

Sequencing used immunoSEQ multiplex PCR; TCRdb keeps in-frame clones, though not all of them. The table shows over 40,000 clones, with 87% occurring only once. CDR1 is LGHNA, CDR2 YNFKEQ, per germline. The CDR3 loop spans 15 amino acids. The J segment lost 7 bases and the V segment lost 3 bases, leaving 6 bases of the junction unmatched. The sample was CD4+ or CD8+ T cells sorted from blood, taken in a trial of the OX40 agonist ivuxolimab. The sequence was collected from an adult with an advanced solid tumor such as melanoma, head and neck, liver or kidney cancer. The chain links TRBV4-2 to TRBJ2-7, with TRBD2 identical over 13 bases. The CDR3 loop reads CASSQATSGRGEQYF. The CDR3 DNA reads TGTGCCAGCAGCCAGGCAACTAGCGGGAGGGGTGAGCAGTACTTC.